Listed below are T cell receptor beta chains from one sample, sequenced in a study of regulatory T cells in long-lasting Graves disease. TCRdb used MiXCR to reprocess the multiplex PCR reads, holding one entry per CDR3 protein. The profile shows around 500,000 distinct CDR3 sequences, about 16% of them singletons. These data are also associated with another study on T cells in Graves' hyperthyroidism and ophthalmopathy.

Sequences were derived from peripheral blood mononuclear cells (PBMCs), sampled at new diagnosis, from a patient treated with antithyroid drugs. Receptors originate from a woman aged 40 to 65 with Graves disease. Each CDR3 is given with its conserved first and last residue. Fields, in order: clone size, CDR3 length, D gene, J gene, V gene, CDR3 protein, CDR3 DNA. The D gene is left open where the match is weak. Rows give clone size only sometimes, using once, few, many, or a class for an expanded clone.

clone size: many
CDR3 length: 13
D gene: NA
J gene: TRBJ2-2
V gene: TRBV11-2
CDR3 protein: CASFRVRTGELFF
CDR3 DNA: TGTGCCAGCTTCCGCGTACGCACCGGGGAGCTGTTTTTT

clone size: NA
CDR3 length: 18
D gene: TRBD1
J gene: TRBJ1-5
V gene: TRBV7-9
CDR3 protein: CASSTQRTGEKGKQPQHF
CDR3 DNA: TGTGCCAGCAGCACCCAAAGGACAGGGGAGAAAGGCAAACAGCCCCAGCATTTT

clone size: many
CDR3 length: 12
D gene: NA
J gene: TRBJ1-5
V gene: TRBV10-3
CDR3 protein: CAIGFGNQPQHF
CDR3 DNA: TGTGCCATCGGGTTTGGCAATCAGCCCCAGCATTTT

clone size: many
CDR3 length: 16
D gene: NA
J gene: TRBJ1-3
V gene: TRBV3-1
CDR3 protein: CASSQVRDGSGNTIYF
CDR3 DNA: TGTGCCAGCAGCCAAGTGAGGGACGGCTCTGGAAACACCATATATTTT

clone size: many
CDR3 length: 13
D gene: NA
J gene: TRBJ2-7
V gene: TRBV18
CDR3 protein: CASSPQREYEQYF
CDR3 DNA: TGTGCCAGCTCACCACAGAGGGAGTACGAGCAGTACTTC

clone size: many
CDR3 length: 13
D gene: NA
J gene: TRBJ1-1
V gene: TRBV27
CDR3 protein: CASSPSGWTEAFF
CDR3 DNA: TGTGCCAGCAGTCCCTCAGGGTGGACTGAAGCTTTCTTT

clone size: few
CDR3 length: 14
D gene: TRBD1
J gene: TRBJ1-2
V gene: TRBV28
CDR3 protein: CASSYDRGSYGYAF
CDR3 DNA: TGTGCCAGCAGTTACGACAGGGGAAGCTATGGCTACGCCTTC

clone size: many
CDR3 length: 15
D gene: TRBD1
J gene: TRBJ2-3
V gene: TRBV7-6
CDR3 protein: CASSLGDRVTDTQYF
CDR3 DNA: TGTGCCAGCAGCTTAGGGGACAGGGTGACAGATACGCAGTATTTT

clone size: NA
CDR3 length: 16
D gene: NA
J gene: TRBJ1-2
V gene: TRBV12-5
CDR3 protein: CASGLRVRQANYGYTF
CDR3 DNA: TGTGCTAGTGGTTTGAGAGTCAGACAAGCTAACTATGGCTACACCTTC

clone size: few
CDR3 length: 16
D gene: NA
J gene: TRBJ2-3
V gene: TRBV12-3/TRBV12-4
CDR3 protein: CASSSSGKGWTDTQYF
CDR3 DNA: TGTGCCAGCAGCTCCTCAGGGAAGGGGTGGACAGATACGCAGTATTTT

clone size: NA
CDR3 length: 14
D gene: TRBD1
J gene: TRBJ2-2
V gene: TRBV2
CDR3 protein: CASRTGYGSGELFF
CDR3 DNA: TGTGCCAGCCGGACAGGGTATGGGTCCGGGGAGCTGTTTTTT

clone size: few
CDR3 length: 17
D gene: TRBD1
J gene: TRBJ2-6
V gene: TRBV28
CDR3 protein: CASSAIGTGVGANVLTF
CDR3 DNA: TGTGCCAGCAGTGCGATCGGGACAGGGGTTGGGGCCAACGTCCTGACTTTC

clone size: NA
CDR3 length: 16
D gene: TRBD1
J gene: TRBJ1-6
V gene: TRBV5-6
CDR3 protein: CASSLRQGVRNSPLHF
CDR3 DNA: TGTGCCAGCAGCTTACGACAGGGTGTTCGTAATTCACCCCTCCACTTT

clone size: many
CDR3 length: 14
D gene: NA
J gene: TRBJ2-2
V gene: TRBV24-1
CDR3 protein: CATSDSHRTGELFF
CDR3 DNA: TGTGCCACCAGTGATAGCCACAGAACCGGGGAGCTGTTTTTT

clone size: many
CDR3 length: 14
D gene: NA
J gene: TRBJ2-7
V gene: TRBV2
CDR3 protein: CASSFWGSSYEQYF
CDR3 DNA: TGTGCCAGCAGCTTTTGGGGGAGCTCCTACGAGCAGTACTTC

clone size: few
CDR3 length: 12
D gene: NA
J gene: TRBJ1-5
V gene: TRBV19
CDR3 protein: CASSRQAQPQHF
CDR3 DNA: TGTGCCAGTAGCAGGCAAGCTCAGCCCCAGCATTTT

clone size: few
CDR3 length: 15
D gene: NA
J gene: TRBJ1-4
V gene: TRBV9
CDR3 protein: CASSSRGAVREKLFF
CDR3 DNA: TGTGCCAGCAGTTCCCGGGGGGCGGTGAGGGAAAAACTGTTTTTT

clone size: NA
CDR3 length: 16
D gene: NA
J gene: TRBJ1-1
V gene: TRBV5-1
CDR3 protein: CASSLDRGEGDTEAFF
CDR3 DNA: TGCGCCAGCAGCTTGGATCGGGGGGAAGGAGACACTGAAGCTTTCTTT

clone size: NA
CDR3 length: 16
D gene: TRBD2
J gene: TRBJ2-3
V gene: TRBV9
CDR3 protein: CASSVGVAGSTDTQYF
CDR3 DNA: TGTGCCAGCAGCGTAGGGGTAGCGGGGTCCACAGATACGCAGTATTTT

clone size: NA
CDR3 length: 14
D gene: TRBD1
J gene: TRBJ1-2
V gene: TRBV27
CDR3 protein: CASSFSGQGGGYTF
CDR3 DNA: TGTGCCAGCAGTTTCTCGGGACAGGGAGGTGGCTACACCTTC

clone size: NA
CDR3 length: 15
D gene: NA
J gene: TRBJ1-1
V gene: TRBV18
CDR3 protein: CASSPLLSGNTEAFF
CDR3 DNA: TGTGCCAGCTCACCCTTGCTTTCGGGGAACACTGAAGCTTTCTTT

clone size: many
CDR3 length: 15
D gene: NA
J gene: TRBJ1-5
V gene: TRBV12-3/TRBV12-4
CDR3 protein: CASSSDRDAYQPQHF
CDR3 DNA: TGTGCCAGCAGTTCCGACCGGGACGCATATCAGCCCCAGCATTTT

clone size: many
CDR3 length: 14
D gene: NA
J gene: TRBJ1-1
V gene: TRBV3-1
CDR3 protein: CASSPLGGAPEAFF
CDR3 DNA: TGTGCCAGCAGCCCCCTCGGGGGGGCCCCTGAAGCTTTCTTT

clone size: NA
CDR3 length: 15
D gene: NA
J gene: TRBJ1-1
V gene: TRBV19
CDR3 protein: CASSITDTGGTETFF
CDR3 DNA: TGTGCCAGTAGTATTACCGACACCGGGGGGACTGAAACTTTCTTT

clone size: many
CDR3 length: 15
D gene: NA
J gene: TRBJ2-7
V gene: TRBV18
CDR3 protein: CASSPSPGSSYEQYF
CDR3 DNA: TGTGCCAGCTCGCCCTCGCCCGGGAGCTCCTACGAGCAGTACTTC

clone size: NA
CDR3 length: 15
D gene: NA
J gene: TRBJ2-1
V gene: TRBV5-4
CDR3 protein: CASTSLVDSVNEQFF
CDR3 DNA: TGTGCCAGCACCTCGCTGGTCGATTCCGTCAATGAGCAGTTCTTC

clone size: few
CDR3 length: 17
D gene: NA
J gene: TRBJ2-1
V gene: TRBV5-1
CDR3 protein: CASSPVGVDSSYNEQFF
CDR3 DNA: TGCGCCAGCAGCCCGGTGGGGGTGGATAGCTCCTACAATGAGCAGTTCTTC

clone size: many
CDR3 length: 15
D gene: NA
J gene: TRBJ1-1
V gene: TRBV7-2
CDR3 protein: CASSLTGVMNTEAFF
CDR3 DNA: TGTGCCAGCAGCTTAACGGGGGTGATGAACACTGAAGCTTTCTTT

clone size: many
CDR3 length: 15
D gene: TRBD1
J gene: TRBJ2-7
V gene: TRBV11-3
CDR3 protein: CASSLGTGFLHEQYF
CDR3 DNA: TGTGCCAGCAGCTTAGGGACAGGGTTCCTCCACGAGCAGTACTTC

clone size: NA
CDR3 length: 14
D gene: NA
J gene: TRBJ2-3
V gene: TRBV25-1
CDR3 protein: CATRLEGWADTQYF
CDR3 DNA: TGTGCCACCCGATTAGAGGGTTGGGCAGATACGCAGTATTTT

clone size: many
CDR3 length: 12
D gene: NA
J gene: TRBJ1-1
V gene: TRBV12-3/TRBV12-4
CDR3 protein: CASSFLVAEAFF
CDR3 DNA: TGTGCCAGCAGTTTCCTCGTCGCTGAAGCTTTCTTT

clone size: NA
CDR3 length: 20
D gene: TRBD2
J gene: TRBJ2-3
V gene: TRBV7-9
CDR3 protein: CASRLGSGGASGVVRDTQYF
CDR3 DNA: TGTGCCAGCAGGCTAGGCTCGGGGGGGGCTAGCGGGGTCGTACGGGATACGCAGTATTTT

clone size: few
CDR3 length: 14
D gene: NA
J gene: TRBJ2-1
V gene: TRBV3-1
CDR3 protein: CASSQVDTGSEQFF
CDR3 DNA: TGTGCCAGCAGCCAAGTGGATACAGGGAGTGAGCAGTTCTTC

clone size: many
CDR3 length: 14
D gene: TRBD1
J gene: TRBJ1-1
V gene: TRBV11-2
CDR3 protein: CASSSRTGSTEAFF
CDR3 DNA: TGTGCCAGCAGCTCTAGGACAGGGTCCACTGAAGCTTTCTTT

clone size: many
CDR3 length: 14
D gene: NA
J gene: TRBJ2-7
V gene: TRBV7-8
CDR3 protein: CASSWTPSSYEQYF
CDR3 DNA: TGTGCCAGCAGCTGGACCCCTAGCTCCTACGAGCAGTACTTC

clone size: NA
CDR3 length: 12
D gene: NA
J gene: TRBJ2-7
V gene: TRBV30
CDR3 protein: CAWSVAVYEQYF
CDR3 DNA: TGTGCCTGGAGTGTGGCGGTTTACGAGCAGTACTTC

clone size: NA
CDR3 length: 16
D gene: NA
J gene: TRBJ1-3
V gene: TRBV7-2
CDR3 protein: CASSLVLWDGLNTIYF
CDR3 DNA: TGTGCCAGCAGCTTGGTGCTTTGGGACGGTCTAAACACCATATATTTT

clone size: NA
CDR3 length: 16
D gene: TRBD1
J gene: TRBJ1-2
V gene: TRBV4-1
CDR3 protein: CASSATPQGGYVGYTF
CDR3 DNA: TGCGCCAGCAGCGCCACTCCCCAGGGGGGGTACGTTGGCTACACCTTC

clone size: many
CDR3 length: 13
D gene: NA
J gene: TRBJ1-2
V gene: TRBV12-3/TRBV12-4
CDR3 protein: CASSRRTNYGYTF
CDR3 DNA: TGTGCCAGCAGTCGCAGGACTAACTATGGCTACACCTTC

clone size: many
CDR3 length: 15
D gene: TRBD1
J gene: TRBJ2-7
V gene: TRBV6-1
CDR3 protein: CASSKLQGIVDEQYF
CDR3 DNA: TGTGCCAGCAGTAAACTACAGGGGATTGTGGACGAGCAGTACTTC

clone size: many
CDR3 length: 12
D gene: NA
J gene: TRBJ2-1
V gene: TRBV11-2
CDR3 protein: CASSLAGPRVFF
CDR3 DNA: TGTGCCAGCAGCTTAGCGGGGCCCCGAGTATTCTTC

clone size: NA
CDR3 length: 14
D gene: NA
J gene: TRBJ2-3
V gene: TRBV7-2
CDR3 protein: CASSLEGSLDTQYF
CDR3 DNA: TGTGCCAGCAGCTTAGAGGGTAGCTTGGATACGCAGTATTTT

clone size: many
CDR3 length: 15
D gene: NA
J gene: TRBJ1-1
V gene: TRBV12-3/TRBV12-4
CDR3 protein: CASSLKGDLNTEAFF
CDR3 DNA: TGTGCCAGCAGTCTGAAGGGGGACCTGAACACTGAAGCTTTCTTT

clone size: NA
CDR3 length: 12
D gene: NA
J gene: TRBJ1-2
V gene: TRBV7-2
CDR3 protein: CASGWGGYGYTF
CDR3 DNA: TGTGCCAGCGGGTGGGGGGGCTATGGCTACACCTTC

clone size: few
CDR3 length: 13
D gene: NA
J gene: TRBJ2-5
V gene: TRBV6-5
CDR3 protein: CASSYSRAETQYF
CDR3 DNA: TGTGCCAGCAGTTACAGCAGGGCTGAGACCCAGTACTTC

clone size: few
CDR3 length: 16
D gene: NA
J gene: TRBJ2-1
V gene: TRBV4-1
CDR3 protein: CASSQEAAVPYNEQFF
CDR3 DNA: TGCGCCAGCAGCCAAGAGGCCGCAGTACCGTACAATGAGCAGTTCTTC